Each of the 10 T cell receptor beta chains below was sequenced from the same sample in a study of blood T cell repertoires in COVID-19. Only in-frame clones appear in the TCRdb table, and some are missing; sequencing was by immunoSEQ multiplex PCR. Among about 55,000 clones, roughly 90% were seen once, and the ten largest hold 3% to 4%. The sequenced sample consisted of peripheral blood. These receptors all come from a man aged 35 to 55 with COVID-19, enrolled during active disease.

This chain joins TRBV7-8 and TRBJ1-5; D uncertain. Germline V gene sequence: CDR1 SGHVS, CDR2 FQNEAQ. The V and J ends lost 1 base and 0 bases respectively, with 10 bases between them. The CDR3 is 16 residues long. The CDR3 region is CASSLESAISNQPQHF. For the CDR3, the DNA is TGTGCCAGCAGCTTAGAGAGCGCAATTAGCAATCAGCCCCAGCATTTT.

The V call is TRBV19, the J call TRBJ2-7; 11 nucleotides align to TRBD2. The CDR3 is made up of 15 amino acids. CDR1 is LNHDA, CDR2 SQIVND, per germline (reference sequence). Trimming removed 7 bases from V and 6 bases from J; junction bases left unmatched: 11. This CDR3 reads CASTATSGEAREQYF. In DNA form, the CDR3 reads TGTGCCAGTACCGCGACTAGCGGGGAGGCTCGCGAGCAGTACTTC.

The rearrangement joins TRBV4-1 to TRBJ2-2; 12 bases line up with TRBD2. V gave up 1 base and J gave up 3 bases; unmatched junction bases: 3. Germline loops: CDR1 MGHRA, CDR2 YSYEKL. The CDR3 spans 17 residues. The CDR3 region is CASSQGLAGAHTGELFF. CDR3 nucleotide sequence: TGCGCCAGCAGCCAAGGACTAGCGGGGGCCCACACCGGGGAGCTGTTTTTT.

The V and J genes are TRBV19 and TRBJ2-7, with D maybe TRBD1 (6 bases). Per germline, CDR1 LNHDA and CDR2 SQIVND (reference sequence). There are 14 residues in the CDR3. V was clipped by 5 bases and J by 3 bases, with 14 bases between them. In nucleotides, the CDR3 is TGTGCCAGTAGTTCCGGGGACACTCTCTACGAGCAGTACTTC. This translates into CASSSGDTLYEQYF.

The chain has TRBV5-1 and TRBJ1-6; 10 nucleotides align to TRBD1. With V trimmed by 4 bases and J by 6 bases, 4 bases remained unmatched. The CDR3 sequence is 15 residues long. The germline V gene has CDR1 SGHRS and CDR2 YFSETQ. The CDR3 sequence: CASSDRGLSNSPLHF. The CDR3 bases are TGCGCCAGCAGCGACAGGGGGCTGAGTAATTCACCCCTCCACTTT.

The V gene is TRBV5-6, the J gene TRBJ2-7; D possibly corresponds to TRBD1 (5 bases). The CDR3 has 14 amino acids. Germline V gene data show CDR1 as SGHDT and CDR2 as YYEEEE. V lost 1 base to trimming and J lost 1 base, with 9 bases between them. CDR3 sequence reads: CASSLRQGSYEQYF. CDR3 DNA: TGTGCCAGCAGCTTGCGCCAGGGTTCCTACGAGCAGTACTTC.

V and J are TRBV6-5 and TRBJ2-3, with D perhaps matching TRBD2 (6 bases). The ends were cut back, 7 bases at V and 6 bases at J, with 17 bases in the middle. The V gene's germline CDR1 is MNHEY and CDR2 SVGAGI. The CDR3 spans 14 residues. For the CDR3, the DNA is TGTGCCAGCACCCCACTGGCGGGGAGGGATACGCAGTATTTT. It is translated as CASTPLAGRDTQYF.

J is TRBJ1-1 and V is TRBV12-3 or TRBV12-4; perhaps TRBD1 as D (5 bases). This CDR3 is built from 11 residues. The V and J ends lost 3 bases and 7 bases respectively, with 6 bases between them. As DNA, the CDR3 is TGTGCCAGCAGTTTGACAGTTGAAGCTTTCTTT. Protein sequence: CASSLTVEAFF.

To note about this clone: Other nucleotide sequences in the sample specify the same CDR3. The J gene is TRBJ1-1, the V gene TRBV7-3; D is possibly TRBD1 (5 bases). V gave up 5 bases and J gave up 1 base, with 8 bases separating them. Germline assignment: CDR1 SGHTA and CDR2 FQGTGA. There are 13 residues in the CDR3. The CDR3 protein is CASSLGQNTEAFF. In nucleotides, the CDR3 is TGTGCCAGCAGCCTTGGACAGAACACTGAAGCTTTCTTT.

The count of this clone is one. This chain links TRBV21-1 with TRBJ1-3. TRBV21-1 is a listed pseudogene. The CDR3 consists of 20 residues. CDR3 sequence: CALSTLPTLETPPSRNTIYF. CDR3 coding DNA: TGTGCCCTATCAACACTTCCGACTCTGGAAACACCCCCCAGCCGAAACACCATATATTTT.